The 8 T cell receptor beta chains below come from one sample, sequenced in a study of blood T cell repertoires in COVID-19. Sequencing was performed with immunoSEQ multiplex PCR; in TCRdb, only in-frame clones are kept and a portion is missing. Among fewer than 90,000 clones listed, around 90% were seen once. Sequences were obtained from peripheral blood. These receptors were obtained from a male donor with acute or convalescent COVID-19.

V and J are TRBV30 and TRBJ1-6, with D tentatively TRBD1 (6 bases). The CDR3 is made up of 14 amino acids. Germline CDR1 and CDR2: GTSNPN and SVGIG (reference sequence). The ends were cut back, 5 bases at V and 10 bases at J, with 18 bases in the middle. The CDR3 region is CAWGGGTNVSPLHF. Written as DNA, the CDR3 is TGTGCCTGGGGGGGCGGCACCAATGTCTCACCCCTCCACTTT.

This clone was counted between two and nine times. This chain uses TRBV5-1 with TRBJ2-2; D is unclear. The ends were cut back, 0 bases at V and 0 bases at J, with 9 bases in the middle. The CDR3 covers 16 residues. Germline CDR1 SGHRS, CDR2 YFSETQ. CDR3 sequence reads: CASSLEHLSNTGELFF. In nucleotides, the CDR3 is TGCGCCAGCAGCTTGGAGCACCTGTCGAACACCGGGGAGCTGTTTTTT. Full variable domain (outside the CDR3, taken from reference TRBV5-1 and TRBJ2-2): KAGVTQTPRYLIKTRGQQVTLSCSPISGHRSVSWYQQTPGQGLQFLFEYFSETQRNKGNFPGRFSGRQFSNSRSEMNVSTLELGDSALYLCASSLEHLSNTGELFFGEGSRLTVL.

The rearrangement links TRBV30 to TRBJ2-5, with D possibly being TRBD1 (5 bases). Germline CDR1 is GTSNPN and CDR2 is SVGIG (reference sequence). CDR3 size: 13 residues. The V end was cut by 0 bases, the J end by 5 bases, with 10 bases between. CDR3: CAWSVGAVETQYF. The CDR3 region has the DNA TGTGCCTGGAGTGTTGGGGCAGTGGAGACCCAGTACTTC. The full variable domain, in which reference TRBV30 and TRBJ2-5 provide the parts outside the CDR3, is SQTIHQWPATLVQPVGSPLSLECTVEGTSNPNLYWYRQAAGRGLQLLFYSVGIGQISSEVPQNLSASRPQDRQFILSSKKLLLSDSGFYLCAWSVGAVETQYFGPGTRLLVL.

To note about this clone: Other DNA sequences from this sample encode an identical CDR3 as well. The chain joins TRBV19 to TRBJ1-1; 10 bases align to TRBD1. This CDR3 has 13 residues. With V trimmed by 6 bases and J by 3 bases, 1 base remained unmatched. Germline CDR1 and CDR2: LNHDA and SQIVND (reference sequence). For the CDR3, the DNA is TGTGCCAGTAGAGGACAGGGGGACACTGAAGCTTTCTTT. The encoded protein is CASRGQGDTEAFF.

This clone was picked up a small number of times. This chain links TRBV2 with TRBJ2-7; D gene ambiguous. CDR1 and CDR2 (germline): SNHLY, FYNNEI. V was pared by 6 bases and J by 4 bases, with 7 bases between. The CDR3 is 11 residues long. In nucleotides, the CDR3 is TGTGCCAGCAGCGTAGAATACGAGCAGTACTTC. Protein product: CASSVEYEQYF.

The rearrangement joins TRBV5-6 to TRBJ2-7; a weak D match, TRBD2 (7 bases). Germline V gives CDR1 SGHDT, CDR2 YYEEEE. CDR3 size: 15 residues. V shed 4 bases and J shed 6 bases, with 20 bases lying between them. The CDR3 nucleotides are TGTGCCAGCAGCCCTCGTGCGGGGGCCGGCCGCGAGCAGTACTTC. It translates to CASSPRAGAGREQYF.

This clone was seen only a few times. V usage is TRBV19 and J usage is TRBJ1-1; TRBD1 is a possible D gene (5 bases). Deletions cut 6 bases from V and 2 bases from J, with 16 bases between. The CDR3 runs to 15 residues. Per the germline V gene, CDR1 is LNHDA and CDR2 is SQIVND (reference sequence). In nucleotides, the CDR3 is TGTGCCAGTAGGCGTCGGGAGGGGAGAAACACTGAAGCTTTCTTT. Translating it yields CASRRREGRNTEAFF.

V is TRBV3-1 (or the pseudogene TRBV3-2) and J is TRBJ1-2; 8 bases are shared with TRBD1. Germline CDR1 reads LGHDT; CDR2 reads YNNKEL (reference sequence). V lost 4 bases to trimming and J lost 4 bases; unmatched junction nucleotides: 5. CDR3 length: 14 amino acids. The CDR3, as DNA: TGTGCCAGCAGCCCCAGGGGGCAGATCTATGGCTACACCTTC. Translating it yields CASSPRGQIYGYTF.